This T cell receptor (beta chain) was captured in a study of Graves' ophthalmopathy and Graves' hyperthyroidism (dated by TCRdb to 2017 to 2018). Looking at the study overall: Peripheral blood was collected at initial diagnosis, prior to any treatment. The study used signatures of the TCR beta repertoire to tell Graves' ophthalmopathy apart from Graves' hyperthyroidism and to predict which patients would progress to ophthalmopathy. In total, approximately 130 blood samples were TCR-sequenced: around 42 ophthalmopathy, some 75 hyperthyroidism and approximately 17 hyperthyroidism-to-ophthalmopathy patients. A discovery set of 100 patients (under 45 ophthalmopathy, about 59 stable hyperthyroidism) was enrolled to explore V-J signatures distinguishing ophthalmopathy from hyperthyroidism. The independent validation cohort included about 20 hyperthyroidism patients plus 17 patients who later progressed from hyperthyroidism to ophthalmopathy. T-cell repertoires of thyroid tissue and blood were compared in over 5 hyperthyroidism patients. Following sample collection, hyperthyroidism patients were given methimazole at a starting dose of 30 mg daily, and ophthalmopathy patients were given high-dose intravenous methylprednisolone. What the authors observed across the whole study: In validation, the model predicted ophthalmopathy progression with about 71% sensitivity and roughly 72% specificity; eleven to twelve predicted patients were CT-confirmed with GO in a median of approximately 6.5 months. No statistical method was used to set the sample size in advance, and the investigators knew which group each participant was assigned to. Most expanded thyroid clonotypes with frequency above 0.001 were also detected in blood, suggesting blood repertoires may reflect the thyroid immune response. In cross-validation, the 13-signature model distinguished ophthalmopathy from stable hyperthyroidism with just over 85% sensitivity and approximately 81% specificity, and in the test set the corresponding values were about 80% and 75%.

The germline V end is reduced by 2 bases and the J end by 6 bases; junction bases left unmatched: 5. CDR1 and CDR2 are drawn from the germline V gene: SGHVS, FQNEAQ. Inclusive of the bounding cysteine and phenylalanine, the CDR3 is 15 residues long. Left in the record is the CDR3 DNA by itself, 45 bases read in frame from the first base. For repertoire sequencing, the TCR beta CDR3 regions were amplified from RNA transcripts. A first-round RT-PCR used HTBI primers with the Qiagen OneStep RT-PCR kit, followed by a second-round multiplex PCR, size selection and purification. Libraries were sequenced on an Illumina HiSeq2000 using paired-end 100 bp reads. The source study handled its data this way. SOAPnuke was used to process the reads, removing any read that contained adapters or uncalled bases, had a mean Phred below 15, or lacked an exact match to the constant primer or identifier. COPE v1.2.5 was used to merge high-quality paired reads. Clonotypes were defined as unique nucleotide sequences and were aligned to IMGT TRB V, D and J references using MiTCR v1.1. The analysis was limited to V-J combinations with a frequency above 0.0001, which together covered 99.2% of repertoires. For each V-J combination, a TCR clonal expansion and chaos score was defined as F50 clonal expansion divided by the chaos observed in the TCRdist matrix. Welch's t-statistics and random forest were used to narrow the features down to over ten V-J combinations, which were then fed into a naive Bayes classifier. Thyroid-blood repertoire similarity was quantified with the Morisita-Horn index. TCRdb trimmed the raw reads at Q25, called clones with MiXCR and kept productive beta chains. Identical CDR3 proteins give one entry, which carries the most common genes and DNA. Here the V and J calls rest on TCRdb's processing, not on the authors' analysis. The sample table contains 740,000 or so distinct CDR3 sequences; only one count was recorded for 40% of them. Of the sample, roughly 45% falls within the top ten clones.

This clonotype was observed a handful of times. Its antigen has not been determined. Per-base qualities were not stored, and no clone one base away is much larger. The ophthalmopathy patients had moderately to severely active disease, with a Clinical Activity Score of 3 or higher, a NOSPECS grade of 4 or higher, and a disease duration of less than 3 months. Anyone with other autoimmune diseases, uncontrolled infections, pregnancy or lactation was excluded from the study. Diagnosis relied on clinical symptoms, serum thyroxine, TRAb, thyroid ultrasound and orbital computed tomography. Using Ficoll-Paque density gradient centrifugation, PBMCs were isolated from 10 ml of fresh peripheral blood. Total RNA was extracted with Trizol reagent and quality-checked on an Agilent 2100 Bioanalyzer.

The TCR was taken from an adult man with Graves' ophthalmopathy. Sequencing was carried out using peripheral blood. The chain is made from TRBV7-8 and TRBJ1-5; 9 of the junction bases match TRBD1. The nucleotides read TGTGCCAGCAGCTTACCGGGACAGGGTGCTCAGCCCCAGCATTTT. It translates as CASSLPGQGAQPQHF.